Each of the 25 T cell receptor beta chains below was sequenced from the same sample in a study of radiotherapy plus CTLA-4 blockade in lung cancer. TCRdb keeps only in-frame clones here, not all; method: immunoSEQ multiplex PCR. The sample consists of some 87,000 clones, approximately 83% of them appearing once. This sample comprised peripheral blood, obtained from a patient treated with radiotherapy plus ipilimumab. The receptor source for this set is a human donor with non-small cell lung cancer that progressed on radiotherapy plus ipilimumab.

This clone was picked up a small number of times. The chain combines TRBV19 with TRBJ2-7; TRBD1 agrees at 9 bases. The CDR3 length is 18 residues. Germline lookup yields CDR1 LNHDA and CDR2 SQIVND (reference sequence). With V trimmed by 5 bases and J by 7 bases, 21 bases remained unmatched. Here the CDR3 reads CASSLLRAGQGGAKEQYF. CDR3 DNA sequence: TGTGCCAGTAGTCTATTACGAGCGGGACAGGGAGGAGCCAAGGAGCAGTACTTC.

This chain joins TRBV19 and TRBJ1-1, with D hard to call. The germline CDR1 and CDR2 sequences are LNHDA and SQIVND (reference sequence). V was trimmed by 7 bases and J by 1 base, leaving 10 bases between them. The CDR3 consists of 13 residues. The CDR3 nucleotides read TGTGCCAGTACTTGGGCAGAGAACACTGAAGCTTTCTTT. Translated: CASTWAENTEAFF.

The chain has TRBV5-1 and TRBJ2-5; D is uncertain. Germline V gene sequence: CDR1 SGHRS, CDR2 YFSETQ. The CDR3 totals 15 residues. V was clipped by 0 bases and J by 1 base, with 10 bases between them. CDR3 sequence reads: CASSLVVGPQETQYF. The CDR3 DNA reads as TGCGCCAGCAGCTTGGTCGTCGGCCCCCAAGAGACCCAGTACTTC.

V gene TRBV5-4 combines with J gene TRBJ2-1; TRBD1 matches 7 bases. The germline V gene encodes CDR1 SGHNT and CDR2 YYREEE (reference sequence). This CDR3 has 16 amino acids. V lost 0 bases and J lost 5; bases outside the gene matches: 8. The CDR3 DNA reads as TGTGCCAGCAGCTTGGATGGGACAGCCCTTGACAATGAGCAGTTCTTC. This encodes CASSLDGTALDNEQFF.

CDR3 sequence: CASSDPGQGNEAFF. Written as DNA, the CDR3 is TGTGCCAGCAGTGACCCCGGGCAGGGTAATGAAGCTTTCTTT. V gene TRBV6-4 combines with J gene TRBJ1-1, with a tentative D call TRBD1 (5 bases). CDR1 is MRHNA and CDR2 is SNTAGT in the germline V gene. V lost 2 bases, J lost 7 bases, and 14 bases lay in between. This CDR3 has 14 amino acids.

This clone was seen a few times. The CDR3, as DNA: TGTGCCAGCAGCCTGAGACAGGGAAGGTCACCCCTCCACTTT. Protein sequence: CASSLRQGRSPLHF. This chain joins TRBV14 and TRBJ1-6; 7 positions agree with TRBD1. CDR1 is SGHDN and CDR2 is FVKESK in the germline V gene. V trimming: 4 bases; J trimming: 10 bases; junction bases outside the gene matches: 7. The CDR3 length is 14 residues.

The CDR3 sequence: CASSKAEGRSTEAFF. The CDR3 DNA reads as TGTGCCAGCAGTAAGGCGGAGGGGAGAAGCACTGAAGCTTTCTTT. This sequence joins TRBV11-1 and TRBJ1-1, with D possibly TRBD1 on 5 matching bases. Germline CDR1 SGHAT, CDR2 FQDESV (reference sequence). The CDR3 has 15 amino acids. With 6 bases removed from V and 4 bases from J, the gap between germline ends came to 18 bases.

The chain has TRBV10-3 and TRBJ2-7; TRBD1 agrees at 12 bases. This CDR3 is built from 13 residues. The V gene end was trimmed by 7 bases and the J gene end by 12 bases; junction bases not matched to a gene: 10. The V gene's germline CDR1 is ENHRY and CDR2 SYGVKD. CDR3 bases: TGTGCCATCACCAAATCCGGGACAGGGGGCTTGTACTTC. As protein: CAITKSGTGGLYF.

This clone was counted a single time. Other DNA sequences in this sample translate to the same CDR3. The chain uses TRBV5-1 and TRBJ2-7; 7 bases align to TRBD1. Losses at the gene ends were 0 bases for V and 0 bases for J; bases not matched to a gene: 0. Per germline, CDR1 SGHRS and CDR2 YFSETQ. CDR3 length: 14 amino acids. CDR3 region: CASSLGQGSYEQYF. CDR3 DNA: TGCGCCAGCAGCTTGGGACAGGGCTCCTACGAGCAGTACTTC.

The CDR3 DNA follows: TGCGCCAGCAGCCCCCGTGAAGGGGCGATCTCTGGAAACACCATATATTTT. Protein sequence: CASSPREGAISGNTIYF. This rearrangement joins TRBV5-1 to TRBJ1-3; possible D gene TRBD1, 5 bases. The germline V gene encodes CDR1 SGHRS and CDR2 YFSETQ. The CDR3 has 17 residues. Trimming pared 4 bases from V and 0 bases from J, leaving 17 bases between.

This rearrangement joins TRBV30 to TRBJ2-2, with 8 bases lining up with TRBD1. Losses at the gene ends were 6 bases for V and 3 bases for J; bases not matched to a gene: 6. The CDR3 covers 14 residues. From germline, CDR1 is GTSNPN and CDR2 SVGIG (reference sequence). The CDR3 DNA is TGTGCCTGCCGGACAGGGAGCGACACCGGGGAGCTGTTTTTT. It specifies CACRTGSDTGELFF.

J is TRBJ1-1 and V is TRBV19; D call uncertain. The V and J ends lost 7 bases and 4 bases respectively, with 16 bases between them. This CDR3 is built from 14 residues. Per germline, CDR1 LNHDA and CDR2 SQIVND (reference sequence). The CDR3 DNA sequence: TGTGCCAGTATCCGGGAGGGCTCCCTCACTGAAGCTTTCTTT. It is translated as CASIREGSLTEAFF.

This chain joins TRBV27 and TRBJ1-1; 7 nucleotides line up with TRBD1. CDR3 size: 13 residues. V was pared by 5 bases and J by 7 bases, with 7 bases of the junction left unmatched. Germline lookup yields CDR1 MNHEY and CDR2 SMNVEV (reference sequence). CDR3 amino acids: CASSHMGTDEAFF. CDR3 nucleotide sequence: TGTGCCAGCAGTCATATGGGGACAGATGAAGCTTTCTTT.

The chain is built from TRBV10-3 and TRBJ1-1; D might be TRBD1 (5 bases). The CDR3 totals 13 residues. Trimming took 9 bases from V and 5 from J, leaving 16 bases between them. CDR1 ENHRY and CDR2 SYGVKD come from the germline V gene. The CDR3 loop reads CAIWDGPGTEAFF. CDR3 sequence (DNA): TGTGCCATATGGGACGGCCCAGGGACTGAAGCTTTCTTT.

V usage is TRBV5-4 and J usage is TRBJ2-3; no clear D gene. V shed 3 bases and J shed 6 bases, with 5 bases lying between them. Germline V gene data show CDR1 as SGHNT and CDR2 as YYREEE (reference sequence). The length of the CDR3 is 11 residues. CDR3 DNA: TGTGCCAGCAGCTCCGGCGATACGCAGTATTTT. Translated, it gives CASSSGDTQYF.

The chain employs TRBV30 and TRBJ1-2; no clear D gene. Germline-derived CDR1 and CDR2 are GTSNPN and SVGIG (reference sequence). The CDR3 totals 13 residues. V lost 1 base and J lost 5, with 11 bases in between. The CDR3: CAWSAVGGYGYTF. DNA of the CDR3: TGTGCCTGGAGTGCGGTGGGAGGGTATGGCTACACCTTC.

The J gene is TRBJ1-1, the V gene TRBV10-3, with D possibly matching TRBD1 (5 bases). Germline V CDR1 and CDR2: ENHRY, SYGVKD. V was trimmed by 11 bases and J by 3 bases, leaving 19 bases between them. The CDR3 has 14 residues. CDR3 sequence: CAVITGKGDTEAFF. CDR3 in DNA: TGTGCCGTTATCACGGGGAAAGGGGACACTGAAGCTTTCTTT.

The chain couples TRBV9 to TRBJ1-2; D is undetermined. CDR1 SGDLS and CDR2 YYNGEE come from the germline V gene. The CDR3 totals 13 residues. The ends were cut back, 4 bases at V and 3 bases at J, with 10 bases in the middle. CDR3: CASSPSSHYGYTF. The CDR3 DNA follows: TGTGCCAGCAGCCCCAGTTCTCACTATGGCTACACCTTC.

This clone was seen only a few times. This chain connects TRBV18 to TRBJ1-3; no reliable D call. The CDR3 totals 14 residues. V was pared by 3 bases and J by 4 bases, with 10 bases between. Germline assignment: CDR1 KGHSH and CDR2 LQKENI. This CDR3 reads CASSPAREGNTIYF. The CDR3 bases are TGTGCCAGCTCACCCGCAAGGGAGGGAAACACCATATATTTT.

This clone was recorded a few times. The chain is built from TRBV18 and TRBJ2-1, with D perhaps matching TRBD1 (5 bases). The germline CDR1 and CDR2 sequences are KGHSH and LQKENI. Trimming cost V 1 base and J 6 bases, with 7 bases left between them. This CDR3 comprises 13 residues. This CDR3 is CASSPQGRNEQFF. CDR3 nucleotides: TGTGCCAGCTCACCACAGGGGCGCAATGAGCAGTTCTTC.

The J gene is TRBJ2-1, the V gene TRBV7-3; D is unresolved. CDR3 length equals 15 residues. The V end was cut by 2 bases, the J end by 5 bases, with 13 bases between. CDR1 and CDR2 from the germline V gene are SGHTA and FQGTGA. The CDR3 nucleotides read TGTGCCAGCAGCTTATTTCGTTCCCCTGACAATGAGCAGTTCTTC. It translates to CASSLFRSPDNEQFF.

This clone has only one observation. This sequence joins TRBV27 and TRBJ2-2, with TRBD1 as a possible D gene (5 bases). The CDR3 length is 15 residues. The germline CDR1 and CDR2 sequences are MNHEY and SMNVEV (reference sequence). Trimming stripped 0 bases from V and 4 bases from J, with 9 bases between. In nucleotides, the CDR3 is TGTGCCAGCAGTTTATCGAGGACACTCACCGGGGAGCTGTTTTTT. This translates into CASSLSRTLTGELFF.

This clone was counted once. The gene calls are TRBV27 and TRBJ2-4; TRBD1 matches at 8 bases. This CDR3 region has 14 residues. From germline, CDR1 is MNHEY and CDR2 SMNVEV (reference sequence). V shed 8 bases, J shed 0 bases, and the junction held 3 bases outside the gene matches. Here the CDR3 DNA reads TGTGCCAGCGGGGACAGGTTAGCCAAAAACATTCAGTACTTC. Amino acid sequence: CASGDRLAKNIQYF.

This clone was recorded a few times. The chain couples TRBV27 to TRBJ2-1; a possible D gene is TRBD1 (5 bases). The CDR3 spans 15 residues. V was pared by 5 bases and J by 4 bases, with 15 bases between. The V gene's germline CDR1 is MNHEY and CDR2 SMNVEV (reference sequence). This CDR3 is CASSLQARAYNEQFF. The DNA of the CDR3 is TGTGCCAGCAGTCTACAGGCCAGGGCTTACAATGAGCAGTTCTTC.

The chain carries TRBV5-1 and TRBJ1-1; 8 nucleotides line up with TRBD1. V was clipped by 3 bases and J by 3 bases; unmatched bases: 10. The length of the CDR3 is 16 residues. Germline CDR1 SGHRS, CDR2 YFSETQ. The CDR3 nucleotides read TGCGCCAGCAGCTCGGACACAGGGGGTTTTTACACTGAAGCTTTCTTT. Protein sequence: CASSSDTGGFYTEAFF.